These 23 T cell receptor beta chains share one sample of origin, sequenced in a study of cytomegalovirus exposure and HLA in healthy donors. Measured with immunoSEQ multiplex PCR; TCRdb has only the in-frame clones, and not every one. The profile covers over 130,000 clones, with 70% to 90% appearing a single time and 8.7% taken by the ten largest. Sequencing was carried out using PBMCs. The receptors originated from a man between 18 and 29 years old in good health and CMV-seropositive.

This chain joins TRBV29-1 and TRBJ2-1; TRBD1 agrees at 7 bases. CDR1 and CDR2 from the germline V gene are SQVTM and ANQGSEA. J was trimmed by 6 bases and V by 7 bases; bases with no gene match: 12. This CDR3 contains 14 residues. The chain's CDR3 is CSARGGPPTNEQFF. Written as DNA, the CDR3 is TGCAGCGCCCGAGGGGGCCCACCTACCAATGAGCAGTTCTTC.

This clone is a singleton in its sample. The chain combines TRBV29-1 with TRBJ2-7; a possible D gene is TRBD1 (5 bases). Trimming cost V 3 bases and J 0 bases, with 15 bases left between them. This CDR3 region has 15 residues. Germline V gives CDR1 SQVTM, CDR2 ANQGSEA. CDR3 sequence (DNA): TGCAGCGTTGAGGTTCTGACAGTGACCTCCTACGAGCAGTACTTC. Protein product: CSVEVLTVTSYEQYF.

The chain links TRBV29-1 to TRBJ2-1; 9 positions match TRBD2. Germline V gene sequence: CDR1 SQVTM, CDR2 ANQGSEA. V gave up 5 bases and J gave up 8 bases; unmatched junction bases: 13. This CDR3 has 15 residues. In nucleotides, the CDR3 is TGCAGCGTTAAGGGCCGACTAGCGGAAATCTATGAGCAGTTCTTC. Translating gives CSVKGRLAEIYEQFF.

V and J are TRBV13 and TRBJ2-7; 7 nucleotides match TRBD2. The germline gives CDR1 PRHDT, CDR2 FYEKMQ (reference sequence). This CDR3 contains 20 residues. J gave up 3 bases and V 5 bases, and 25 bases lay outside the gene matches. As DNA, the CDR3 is TGTGCCAGCAGCCCCCCCCCGGCAGCGGGGTCCCCCTCGCACTACTACGAGCAGTACTTC. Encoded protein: CASSPPPAAGSPSHYYEQYF. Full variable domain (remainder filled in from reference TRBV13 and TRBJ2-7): AAGVIQSPRHLIKEKRETATLKCYPIPRHDTVYWYQQGPGQDPQFLISFYEKMQSDKGSIPDRFSAQQFSDYHSELNMSSLELGDSALYFCASSPPPAAGSPSHYYEQYFGPGTRLTVT.

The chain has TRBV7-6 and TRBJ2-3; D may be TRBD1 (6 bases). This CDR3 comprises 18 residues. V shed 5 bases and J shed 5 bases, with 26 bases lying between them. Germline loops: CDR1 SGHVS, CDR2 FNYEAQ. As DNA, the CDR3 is TGTGCCAGCAGCCCCGAGAGAGGATCCTCCAGGGGCGGAGATACGCAGTATTTT. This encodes CASSPERGSSRGGDTQYF. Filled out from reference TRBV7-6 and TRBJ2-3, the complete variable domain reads GAGVSQSPRYKVTKRGQDVALRCDPISGHVSLYWYRQALGQGPEFLTYFNYEAQQDKSGLPNDRFSAERPEGSISTLTIQRTEQRDSAMYRCASSPERGSSRGGDTQYFGPGTRLTVL.

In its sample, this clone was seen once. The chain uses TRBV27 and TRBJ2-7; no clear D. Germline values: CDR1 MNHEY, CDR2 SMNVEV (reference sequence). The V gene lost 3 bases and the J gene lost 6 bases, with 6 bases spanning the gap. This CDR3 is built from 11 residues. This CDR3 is CASSLRGEQYF. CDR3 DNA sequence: TGTGCCAGCAGTTTGAGAGGCGAGCAGTACTTC.

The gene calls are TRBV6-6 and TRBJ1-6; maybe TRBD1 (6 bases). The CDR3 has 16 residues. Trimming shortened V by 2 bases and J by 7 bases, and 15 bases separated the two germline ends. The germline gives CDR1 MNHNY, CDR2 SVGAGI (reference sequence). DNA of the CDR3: TGTGCCAGCAGTTACCAGGGGAGGGTCACAAATTCACCCCTCCACTTT. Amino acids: CASSYQGRVTNSPLHF.

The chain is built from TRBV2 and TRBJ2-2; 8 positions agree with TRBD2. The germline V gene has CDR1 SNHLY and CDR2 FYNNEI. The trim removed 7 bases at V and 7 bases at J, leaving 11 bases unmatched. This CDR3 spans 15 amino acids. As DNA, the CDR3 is TGTGCCAGCAATCGGCGGGGGGCTGGGCACGGGGAGCTGTTTTTT. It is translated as CASNRRGAGHGELFF.

CDR3 bases: TGTGCCAGCAGGCCCGAGGCGGGGGTGGCAGCTTTCTTT. This translates into CASRPEAGVAAFF. V usage is TRBV4-2 and J usage is TRBJ1-1; D is perhaps TRBD1 (5 bases). V gave up 6 bases and J gave up 10 bases, with 18 bases separating them. The CDR3 contains 13 residues. The germline V gene encodes CDR1 LGHNA and CDR2 YNFKEQ.

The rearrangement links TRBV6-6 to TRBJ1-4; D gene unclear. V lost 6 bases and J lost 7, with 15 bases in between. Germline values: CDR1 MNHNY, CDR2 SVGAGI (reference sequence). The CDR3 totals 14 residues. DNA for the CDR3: TGTGCCAGCAGCCTGAGGGTAGTCGGTGAAAAACTGTTTTTT. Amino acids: CASSLRVVGEKLFF.

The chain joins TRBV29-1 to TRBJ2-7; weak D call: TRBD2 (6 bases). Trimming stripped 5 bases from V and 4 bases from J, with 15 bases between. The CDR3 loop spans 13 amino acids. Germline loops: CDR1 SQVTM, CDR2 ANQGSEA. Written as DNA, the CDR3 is TGCAGCGTTTTCAGCAGGGACTCGTACGAGCAGTACTTC. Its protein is CSVFSRDSYEQYF.

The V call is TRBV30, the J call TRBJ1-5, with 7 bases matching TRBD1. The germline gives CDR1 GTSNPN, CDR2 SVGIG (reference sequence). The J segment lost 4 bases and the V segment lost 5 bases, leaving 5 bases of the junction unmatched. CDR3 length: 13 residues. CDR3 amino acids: CAWSGQSNQPQHF. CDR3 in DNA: TGTGCCTGGTCGGGACAGTCGAATCAGCCCCAGCATTTT.

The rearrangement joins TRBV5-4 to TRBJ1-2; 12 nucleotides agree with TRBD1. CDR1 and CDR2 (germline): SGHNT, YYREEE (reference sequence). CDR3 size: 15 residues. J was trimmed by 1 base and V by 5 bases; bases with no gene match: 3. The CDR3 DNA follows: TGTGCCAGCAGGGGACAGGGGGCGAGTAACTATGGCTACACCTTC. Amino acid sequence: CASRGQGASNYGYTF.

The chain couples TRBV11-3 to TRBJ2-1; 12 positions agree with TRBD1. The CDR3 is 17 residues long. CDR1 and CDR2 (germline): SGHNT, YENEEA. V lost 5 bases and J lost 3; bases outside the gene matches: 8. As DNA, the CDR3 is TGTGCCAGCAGCACGGGACAGGGGGCTTCCTACTACAATGAGCAGTTCTTC. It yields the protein CASSTGQGASYYNEQFF.

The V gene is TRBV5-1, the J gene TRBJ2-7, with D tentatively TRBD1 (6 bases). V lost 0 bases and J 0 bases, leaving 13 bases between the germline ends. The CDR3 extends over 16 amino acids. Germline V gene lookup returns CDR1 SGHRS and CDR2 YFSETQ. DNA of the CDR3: TGCGCCAGCAGCTTGGGAGGGGGTGGAGGCTCCTACGAGCAGTACTTC. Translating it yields CASSLGGGGGSYEQYF.

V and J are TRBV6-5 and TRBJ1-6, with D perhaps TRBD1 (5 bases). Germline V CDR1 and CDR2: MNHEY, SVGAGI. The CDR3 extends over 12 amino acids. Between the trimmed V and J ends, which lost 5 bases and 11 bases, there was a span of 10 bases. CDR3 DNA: TGTGCCAGCAGTCGTGGGACTACACCCCTCCACTTT. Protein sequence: CASSRGTTPLHF.

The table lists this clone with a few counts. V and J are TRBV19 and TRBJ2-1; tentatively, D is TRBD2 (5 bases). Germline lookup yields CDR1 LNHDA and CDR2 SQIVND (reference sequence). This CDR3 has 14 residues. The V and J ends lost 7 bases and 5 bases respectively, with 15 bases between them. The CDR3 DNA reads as TGTGCCAGTACCCCGGACCACGGGGACAATGAGCAGTTCTTC. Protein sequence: CASTPDHGDNEQFF.

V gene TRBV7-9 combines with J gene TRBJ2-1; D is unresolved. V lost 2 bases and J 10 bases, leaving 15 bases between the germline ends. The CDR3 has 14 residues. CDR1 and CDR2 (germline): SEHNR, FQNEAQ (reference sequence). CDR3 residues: CASSLSVGGSEQFF. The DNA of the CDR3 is TGTGCCAGCAGCTTATCAGTAGGCGGATCGGAGCAGTTCTTC.

The CDR3 DNA sequence: TGTGCCAGCGGGTTGGGGAGGAACACTGAAGCTTTCTTT. Amino acid sequence: CASGLGRNTEAFF. J is TRBJ1-1 and V is TRBV7-9; D not certain. Germline V lookup: CDR1 SEHNR, CDR2 FQNEAQ (reference sequence). V lost 8 bases to trimming and J lost 1 base, with 11 bases between them. The CDR3 totals 13 residues.

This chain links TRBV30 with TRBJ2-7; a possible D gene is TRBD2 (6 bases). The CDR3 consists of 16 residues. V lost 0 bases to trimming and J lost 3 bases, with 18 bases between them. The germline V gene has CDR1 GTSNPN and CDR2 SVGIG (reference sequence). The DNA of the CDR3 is TGTGCCTGGAGTGTACGGTTCGAGCGGGCGCTCTACGAGCAGTACTTC. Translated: CAWSVRFERALYEQYF.

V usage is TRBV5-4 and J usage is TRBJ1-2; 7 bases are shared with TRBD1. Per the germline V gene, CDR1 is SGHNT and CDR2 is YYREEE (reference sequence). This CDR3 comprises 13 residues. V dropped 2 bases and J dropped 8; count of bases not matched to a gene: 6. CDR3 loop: CASSLTGAGGYTF. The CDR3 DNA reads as TGTGCCAGCAGCTTAACAGGGGCGGGCGGCTACACCTTC. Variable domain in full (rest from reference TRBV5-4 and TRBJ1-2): ETGVTQSPTHLIKTRGQQVTLRCSSQSGHNTVSWYQQALGQGPQFIFQYYREEENGRGNFPPRFSGLQFPNYSSELNVNALELDDSALYLCASSLTGAGGYTFGSGTRLTVV.

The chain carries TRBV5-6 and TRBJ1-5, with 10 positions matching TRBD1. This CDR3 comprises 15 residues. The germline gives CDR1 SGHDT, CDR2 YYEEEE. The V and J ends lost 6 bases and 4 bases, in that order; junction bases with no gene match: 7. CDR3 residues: CASTSGTGVNQPQHF. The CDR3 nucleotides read TGTGCCAGCACCTCCGGGACAGGGGTGAATCAGCCCCAGCATTTT.

CDR3 in DNA: TGCGCCAGCAGCTTCCGGGACTCTTACACCGGGGAGCTGTTTTTT. Amino acids: CASSFRDSYTGELFF. The V gene is TRBV5-1, the J gene TRBJ2-2; maybe TRBD2 (6 bases). The CDR3 is 15 amino acids. CDR1 is SGHRS, CDR2 YFSETQ, per germline. Trimming cost V 2 bases and J 3 bases, with 11 bases left between them.